The T cell receptor (beta chain) described here comes from a study of T cell repertoires in cytomegalovirus infection (dated by TCRdb to 2018 to 2020). Study-level background: Donor HLA type was relevant to the analysis, as public TCR beta signatures indicated carriage of CMV infection together with the matching HLA type.

The sample was run on an Illumina HiSeq 1500. TCRdb reran the public reads through fastp at Q25 and MiXCR, keeping productive beta chains. Each entry merges the rows of one CDR3 protein and shows their most common DNA and genes. The sample table records approximately 290,000 distinct CDR3 sequences; roughly 23% of these occur just once. Together, the top ten hold approximately 15% of the sample. What the study reported, not specific to this receptor: The ex vivo response was dominated by HLA-C-restricted CMV-specific TCR beta clonotypes, which also provided the single most frequent clonotype in two of eight donors. In both this cohort and an independent roughly 400-donor cohort, the cumulative frequency of public TCR beta family members distinguished carriers of CMV infection plus the relevant HLA type.

The sample holds a few counts of this clonotype. The target of this receptor is not known. Base qualities were left out, and no much larger clone turns up one base away. The CDR3 sequence holds 15 residues, the cysteine and phenylalanine included. CDR3 DNA is the only sequence kept; it has 45 bases, read in frame from the first base. V has 4 bases trimmed and J has 3 bases trimmed; junction bases matching no gene number 5. CDR1 and CDR2, looked up from the germline V gene, are MDHEN and SYDVKM. The rearranged chain carries TRBV28 and TRBJ2-5; 10 of the junction bases match TRBD1. The sequence was collected from a human donor in good health (CMV status not recorded). Some clones in this sample may be carry-over from other donors' samples. The source material was PBMCs. The DNA is TGTGCCAGCAGTTCCTCGGGACAGGGGAAAGAGACCCAGTACTTC. This codes for CASSSSGQGKETQYF. Supplemented by the reference TRBV28 and TRBJ2-5 proteins around the CDR3, the complete variable domain is DVKVTQSSRYLVKRTGEKVFLECVQDMDHENMFWYRQDPGLGLRLIYFSYDVKMKEKGDIPEGYSVSREKKERFSLILESASTNQTSMYLCASSSSGQGKETQYFGPGTRLLVL.